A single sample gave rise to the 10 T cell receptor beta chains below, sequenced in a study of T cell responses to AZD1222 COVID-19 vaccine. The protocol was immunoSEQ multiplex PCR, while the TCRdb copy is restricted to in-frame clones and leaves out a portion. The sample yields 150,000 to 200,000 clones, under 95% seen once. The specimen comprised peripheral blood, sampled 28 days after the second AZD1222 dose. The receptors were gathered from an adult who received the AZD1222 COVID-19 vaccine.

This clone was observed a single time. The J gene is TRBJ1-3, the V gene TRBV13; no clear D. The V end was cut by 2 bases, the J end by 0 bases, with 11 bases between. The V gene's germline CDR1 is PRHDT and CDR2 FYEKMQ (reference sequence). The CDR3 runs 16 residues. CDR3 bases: TGTGCCAGCAGCTTAAGATGGCAGAGCTCTGGAAACACCATATATTTT. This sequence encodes CASSLRWQSSGNTIYF.

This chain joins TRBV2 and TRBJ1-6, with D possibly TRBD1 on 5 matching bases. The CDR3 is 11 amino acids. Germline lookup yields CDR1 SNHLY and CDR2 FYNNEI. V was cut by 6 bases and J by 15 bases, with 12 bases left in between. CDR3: CASSTGVLLHF. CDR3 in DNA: TGTGCCAGCAGCACAGGCGTGCTCCTCCACTTT.

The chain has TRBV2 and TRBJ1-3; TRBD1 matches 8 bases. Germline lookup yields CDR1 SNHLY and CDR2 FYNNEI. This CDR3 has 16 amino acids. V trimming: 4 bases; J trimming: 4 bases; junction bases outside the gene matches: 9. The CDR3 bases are TGTGCCAGCAGTGCCGTTAGACAGGGGACGGGAAACACCATATATTTT. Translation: CASSAVRQGTGNTIYF.

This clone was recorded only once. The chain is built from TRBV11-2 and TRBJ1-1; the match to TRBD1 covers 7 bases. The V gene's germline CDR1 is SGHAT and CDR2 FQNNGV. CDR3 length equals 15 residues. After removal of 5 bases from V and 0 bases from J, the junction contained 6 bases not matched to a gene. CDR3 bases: TGTGCCAGCAGCCCCCCGGGACAGTTGAACACTGAAGCTTTCTTT. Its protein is CASSPPGQLNTEAFF.

The CDR3 DNA reads TGTGCCAGTAGTGATCAGTCCGATAATGAAAAACTGTTTTTT. It yields the protein CASSDQSDNEKLFF. The V and J genes are TRBV19 and TRBJ1-4; D ambiguous. CDR1 and CDR2 from the germline V gene are LNHDA and SQIVND (reference sequence). CDR3 length: 14 amino acids. V lost 5 bases, J lost 4 bases, and 11 bases lay in between.

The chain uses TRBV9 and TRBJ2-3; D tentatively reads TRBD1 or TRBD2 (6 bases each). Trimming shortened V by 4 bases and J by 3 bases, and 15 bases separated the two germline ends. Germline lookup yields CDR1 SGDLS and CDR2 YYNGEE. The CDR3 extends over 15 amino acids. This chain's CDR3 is CASSPRGGKTDTQYF. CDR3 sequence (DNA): TGTGCCAGCAGCCCCAGGGGCGGGAAGACAGATACGCAGTATTTT.

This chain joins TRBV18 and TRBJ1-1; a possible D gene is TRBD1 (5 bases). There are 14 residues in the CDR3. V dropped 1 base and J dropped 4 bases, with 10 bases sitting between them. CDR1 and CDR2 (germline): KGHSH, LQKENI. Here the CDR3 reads CASSPLGGGTEAFF. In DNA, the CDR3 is TGTGCCAGCTCACCACTGGGGGGGGGCACTGAAGCTTTCTTT.

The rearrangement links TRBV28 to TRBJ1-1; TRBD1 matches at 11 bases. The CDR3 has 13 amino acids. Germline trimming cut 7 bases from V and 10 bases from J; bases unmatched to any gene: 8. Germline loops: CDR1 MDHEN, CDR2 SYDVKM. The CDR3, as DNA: TGTGCCAGCACTTCGGACAGGGGGCTGTCAGCTTTCTTT. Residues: CASTSDRGLSAFF.

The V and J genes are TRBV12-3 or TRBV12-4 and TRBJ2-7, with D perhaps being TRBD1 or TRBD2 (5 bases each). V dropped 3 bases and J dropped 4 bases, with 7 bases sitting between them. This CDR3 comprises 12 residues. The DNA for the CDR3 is TGTGCCAGCAGTTTGAGGGGATACGAGCAGTACTTC. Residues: CASSLRGYEQYF.

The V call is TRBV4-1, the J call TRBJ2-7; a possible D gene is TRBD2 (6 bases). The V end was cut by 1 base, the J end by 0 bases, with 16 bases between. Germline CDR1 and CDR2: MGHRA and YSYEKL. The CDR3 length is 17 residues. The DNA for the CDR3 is TGCGCCAGCAGCCAAGTTTCATCCGGGGGATTCTCCTACGAGCAGTACTTC. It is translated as CASSQVSSGGFSYEQYF.